This TCR beta chain originates from a study of PD-1 blockade in classical Hodgkin lymphoma (dated by TCRdb to the early 2020s). About the study as a whole: Nivolumab dosing was 3 mg/kg intravenously every 2 weeks, continuing until either disease progression or unacceptable toxicity. To define a peripheral blood immune signature of response to PD-1 blockade in classical Hodgkin lymphoma, the study combined TCR beta sequencing with CyTOF. What the research found in general, with its limitations: Baseline TCR diversity was reported to be lower in newly diagnosed patients than in healthy donors, and even lower in relapsed/refractory patients. Diversity was lower in patients who began nivolumab less than 1 year after ASCT, so these patients were left out of later analyses to avoid confounding by immune reconstitution. By C4D1, a significant rise was seen in CD4+ TCR diversity but not in CD8+ TCR diversity (p=0.0027 vs p=0.16), and the rise was most apparent among complete responders (p=0.02). The study was restricted to a single clinical trial cohort, and the causes of repertoire differences, possibly disease activity or prior therapy, were left undefined. Trial patients achieving complete response had baseline diversity similar to newly diagnosed patients, whereas partial responders and progressors had significantly lower diversity.

On this clone itself: This clone's antigen is unknown. The sample holds no much larger clone one base away, and base qualities are not on file.

What the time point label conveys for this sample: cycle 4 day 1 (C4D1), after 6 weeks of nivolumab. Every trial patient had relapsed after autologous stem cell transplantation, and cohorts A, B and C differed in prior brentuximab vedotin exposure. The trial cohort was composed of around 60 patients with relapsed/refractory classical Hodgkin lymphoma, for whom complete response, partial response or progressive disease was recorded as best overall response. Trial patients were treated with single-agent nivolumab in the multi-cohort phase II CheckMate 205 trial. An independent review committee assessed best overall response by applying the 2007 International Working Group response criteria. Trial PBMCs were obtained immediately prior to nivolumab initiation (C1D1) and on therapy at cycle 2 day 1 and cycle 4 day 1. Peripheral blood was collected in 8 mL Vacutainer Cell Preparation Tubes, from which PBMCs were isolated by centrifugation and then cryopreserved.

Genomic DNA was extracted with the Qiagen DNeasy kit from unsorted PBMCs and from negatively selected CD4+ and CD8+ fractions. Amplification of TCR beta CDR3 regions was done by immunoSEQ multiplex PCR with primers that anneal to V and J segments. Amplification bias was minimized using a synthetic immune receptor repertoire, and residual bias was removed computationally after sequencing. Regarding the original processing steps: Repertoire diversity was quantified as the Shannon entropy index using custom Python scripts. The unsorted, CD4+ and CD8+ repertoires were each analyzed separately, with the exception of combined analyses, where CD4+ and CD8+ sequences were merged in silico. Clonal expansion was defined as at least a 2-fold frequency increase after treatment relative to C1D1, with a pseudocount of 0.5 for undetected baseline clones. Singleton clones were defined as clones with 0 or 1 copy at C1D1, and non-singleton clones were defined as clones with 2 or more copies. By matching protein sequences in sorted samples from the same patient, clones expanded in unsorted samples were annotated as CD4+, CD8+ or unknown. Wilcoxon tests on paired samples were used to test changes in diversity from C1D1 to C4D1. Entries here come from immuneACCESS through TCRdb and include only in-frame sequences with V and J called. Some clones fail to appear in such tables; in the studies checked, an unresolved V gene covers under half of the shortfall, and the cause of the remainder is unknown. That table gives V, J and clone size, and the DNA gave D and trimming. Within this sample are more than 85,000 clones, with approximately 90% of them counted one time only. Of the sample, about 20% is held by the ten largest clones.

The germline V gene gives CDR1 as SGHTA and CDR2 as FQGNSA. Measured from the cysteine to the phenylalanine, the CDR3 is 14 residues long. Only the CDR3 region is kept as DNA, spanning 42 bases read in frame from base 1. A distance of 9 bases separates the germline ends of V and J, which lose 5 bases and 2 bases respectively. The chain was built from TRBV7-2 and TRBJ1-4; the D gene is unclear. The specimen comprised peripheral blood mononuclear cells (PBMCs), sampled before the fourth cycle of nivolumab. The receptor was isolated from a human donor with classical Hodgkin lymphoma. The CDR3 region has the sequence CASSRSGTNEKLFF. Here is the DNA: TGTGCCAGCAGCCGCTCGGGGACTAATGAAAAACTGTTTTTT.